The sequence of this TCR beta chain was determined in a study of graft-versus-host responses after intestinal transplantation. Study information: Among the recipients, transplants were multivisceral, liver-intestinal, or isolated intestinal. The recipients all started with anti-thymocyte globulin induction and then took tacrolimus and steroids for around three years.

Points from the study as a whole: In patients with graft-donor T cell macrochimerism, allograft graft-versus-host to host-versus-graft clonal ratios were high. Analysis identified GvH clones in recipient marrow, with some appearing first in ileum or blood.

Remarks on this clone: Its antigen is unidentified.

Assay used: immunoSEQ multiplex PCR; TCRdb lists only in-frame clones, some missing. Altogether around 84,000 clones are present, roughly four fifths being singletons, with the ten largest covering roughly 15%. Sequencing used unstimulated CD8+ T cells sorted from spleen or lymph node cells, obtained before intestinal transplant. The TCR comes from a human donor who received an intestinal transplant.

CDR3 residues: CASSQGGQVGSYEQYF. CDR3 sequence (DNA): TGCGCCAGCAGCCAGGGGGGACAGGTGGGATCCTACGAGCAGTACTTC. The chain combines TRBV4-1 with TRBJ2-7; TRBD1 agrees at 8 bases. This CDR3 is built from 16 residues. Germline V CDR1 and CDR2: MGHRA, YSYEKL. V was clipped by 3 bases and J by 1 base; unmatched bases: 8.